Below, 9 T cell receptor beta chains from the same sample are listed, as sequenced in a study of T-cell memory formation after mild COVID-19. TCRdb analysed the 5' RACE reads with MiXCR anew, one entry per CDR3 protein. The data contain approximately 190,000 distinct CDR3 sequences, around 16% of them seen just once; the ten biggest clones take up around 2.4%. Source material: PBMCs or a T cell subset sorted from them (not recorded which). These receptors were obtained from an adult woman who had mild COVID-19 (a few samples of this study predate the infection). Cell type and time point are not known.

For the CDR3, the DNA is TGTGCCAGCTCACCTTACGGCGGAGACACAGATACGCAGTATTTT. It yields the protein CASSPYGGDTDTQYF. The genes are TRBV18 and TRBJ2-3; D unclear. The CDR3 is 15 residues long. Germline CDR1 KGHSH, CDR2 LQKENI. With 3 bases removed from V and 2 bases from J, the gap between germline ends came to 12 bases. Supplemented by reference TRBV18 and TRBJ2-3, the full variable domain reads NAGVMQNPRHLVRRRGQEARLRCSPMKGHSHVYWYRQLPEEGLKFMVYLQKENIIDESGMPKERFSAEFPKEGPSILRIQQVVRGDSAAYFCASSPYGGDTDTQYFGPGTRLTVL.

This clonotype was picked up many times. The rearrangement uses TRBV18 and TRBJ1-1, with D perhaps TRBD1 (5 bases). Germline-derived CDR1 and CDR2 are KGHSH and LQKENI. V lost 4 bases and J lost 3, with 9 bases in between. This CDR3 spans 13 amino acids. CDR3 sequence reads: CASSQGRDTEAFF. The DNA for the CDR3 is TGTGCCAGCTCACAGGGACGGGACACTGAAGCTTTCTTT.

This clonotype was observed a few times. The chain recombines TRBV7-2 with TRBJ1-6, with a tentative D call TRBD1 (6 bases). The germline gives CDR1 SGHTA, CDR2 FQGNSA. There are 14 residues in the CDR3. Between the trimmed V and J ends, which lost 5 bases and 10 bases, there was a span of 15 bases. Here the CDR3 DNA reads TGTGCCAGCAGCGAACAGGGAATTAGATCACCCCTCCACTTT. Protein sequence: CASSEQGIRSPLHF.

V is TRBV29-1 and J is TRBJ2-1; 7 bases map to TRBD2. This CDR3 contains 17 residues. V was pared by 1 base and J by 0 bases, with 9 bases of the junction left unmatched. The germline V gene has CDR1 SQVTM and CDR2 ANQGSEA. The CDR3 region is CSVEGGGRVDSYNEQFF. The CDR3 DNA sequence: TGCAGCGTTGAAGGCGGGGGACGGGTAGACTCCTACAATGAGCAGTTCTTC.

The gene calls are TRBV7-9 and TRBJ1-1, with D perhaps matching TRBD1 (6 bases). V gave up 1 base and J gave up 0 bases, with 18 bases separating them. CDR1 SEHNR and CDR2 FQNEAQ come from the germline V gene (reference sequence). The CDR3 sequence is 18 residues long. CDR3 coding DNA: TGTGCCAGCAGCTTAGGTTCGTTGTCAGGGGAAATGAACACTGAAGCTTTCTTT. Its translation: CASSLGSLSGEMNTEAFF.

The chain employs TRBV7-3 and TRBJ2-3, with 10 bases lining up with TRBD2. With V trimmed by 1 base and J by 0 bases, 7 bases remained unmatched. Looked up from germline, CDR1 is SGHTA and CDR2 is FQGTGA. This CDR3 is 18 amino acids long. The CDR3 sequence is CASSLNPLTSGSTDTQYF. The CDR3 nucleotides read TGTGCCAGCAGCTTAAACCCCCTGACTAGCGGGAGCACAGATACGCAGTATTTT. Full variable domain (rest looked up from reference TRBV7-3 and TRBJ2-3): GAGVSQTPSNKVTEKGKYVELRCDPISGHTALYWYRQSLGQGPEFLIYFQGTGAADDSGLPNDRFFAVRPEGSVSTLKIQRTERGDSAVYLCASSLNPLTSGSTDTQYFGPGTRLTVL.

The chain uses TRBV10-3 and TRBJ2-2; TRBD1 or TRBD2 may be the D gene (5 bases each). The V and J ends lost 8 bases and 2 bases respectively, with 12 bases between them. There are 14 residues in the CDR3. CDR1 and CDR2 (germline): ENHRY, SYGVKD. The CDR3, as DNA: TGTGCCATCCAGGGCCGGGGAAACACCGGGGAGCTGTTTTTT. This encodes CAIQGRGNTGELFF.

In this sample, this clonotype turned up many times. This rearrangement joins TRBV5-4 to TRBJ2-1; TRBD2 aligns across 11 bases. Germline trimming cut 0 bases from V and 7 bases from J; bases unmatched to any gene: 3. CDR3 length: 15 residues. The germline V gene has CDR1 SGHNT and CDR2 YYREEE (reference sequence). Here the CDR3 reads CASSLEGTSGNEQFF. Written as DNA, the CDR3 is TGTGCCAGCAGCTTGGAAGGGACTAGCGGTAATGAGCAGTTCTTC.

This clonotype has only a few counts. This rearrangement joins TRBV5-1 to TRBJ2-2, with 7 nucleotides matching TRBD1. This CDR3 spans 15 amino acids. With 4 bases clipped from V and 0 bases from J, the junction kept 3 bases outside the gene matches. The germline V gene encodes CDR1 SGHRS and CDR2 YFSETQ. CDR3 residues: CASSPGQANTGELFF. CDR3 DNA sequence: TGCGCCAGCAGCCCAGGACAGGCGAACACCGGGGAGCTGTTTTTT.